This T cell receptor (beta chain) was sequenced for a study of T cell responses to AZD1222 COVID-19 vaccine. Germline V CDR1 and CDR2: SQVTM, ANQGSEA. Trimming stripped 1 base from V and 3 bases from J, with 9 bases between. The CDR3 totals 13 residues. Assay used: immunoSEQ multiplex PCR; TCRdb lists only in-frame clones, some missing. The data hold 89,000 or so clones, with less than 95% observed a single time. The receptor was isolated from an adult who received the AZD1222 COVID-19 vaccine. The V gene is TRBV29-1, the J gene TRBJ1-2, with D unresolved. Sequencing used peripheral blood, obtained 28 days after the second AZD1222 dose. CDR3 sequence (DNA): TGCAGCGTTGAAGGAGAACAAGACTATGGCTACACCTTC. Translating gives CSVEGEQDYGYTF.